Presented here are 10 T cell receptor beta chains from one specimen sequenced in a study of Tregs in tolerant kidney transplant recipients. TCRdb's table, derived via immunoSEQ multiplex PCR, lists solely in-frame clones and lacks some. The sample has 25,000 or so clones. The nonmyeloablative bone marrow transplants came from related graft donors, with transient mixed chimerism. Here the sequenced sample was CD4+ T cells from blood (PBMCs), taken 6 months after the transplant. The receptors here all came from a human patient who received a combined kidney and bone marrow transplant. The graft donor may have given rise to some T cells.

Worth noting for this clone: The CDR3 end is not reached by the read, which stops 3 residues before it; the germline J gene fills it in. The J gene is TRBJ1-2, the V gene TRBV19; TRBD1 might be the D (5 bases). Germline CDR1 is LNHDA and CDR2 is SQIVND (reference sequence). This CDR3 spans 14 amino acids. V lost 3 bases and J 6 bases, leaving 14 bases between the germline ends. Partial CDR3 DNA: TGTGCCAGTAGTATGATAGGGGAAGACCATGGC. Its translation: CASSMIGEDHG. The complete CDR3 reads CASSMIGEDHGYTF.

For this clone: The DNA ends 3 residues before the CDR3 does, and the rest of the CDR3 is filled in from the germline J gene. The chain joins TRBV10-3 to TRBJ2-1; 9 bases line up with TRBD1. J was trimmed by 7 bases and V by 8 bases; bases with no gene match: 6. There are 13 residues in the CDR3. The germline CDR1 and CDR2 sequences are ENHRY and SYGVKD. The chain's CDR3 is CAIQTGGNNEQFF. The part of the CDR3 DNA that was read is TGTGCCATCCAGACAGGGGGGAATAATGAG.

Worth noting for this clone: The read ends 3 residues shy of where the CDR3 ends; the end is completed using the germline J gene. This chain uses TRBV11-2 with TRBJ2-1, with 7 bases matching TRBD1. This CDR3 comprises 14 residues. Germline assignment: CDR1 SGHAT and CDR2 FQNNGV. The V gene end was trimmed by 1 base and the J gene end by 4 bases; junction bases not matched to a gene: 1. The CDR3 sequence: CASSLGGQYNEQFF. The part of the CDR3 DNA that was read is TGTGCCAGCAGCTTAGGGGGACAGTACAATGAG.

On this clone itself: The read gets to within 3 residues of the CDR3 end, and the germline J gene fills in the rest. The chain is built from TRBV6-2 or TRBV6-3 and TRBJ1-2; 9 bases line up with TRBD1. Germline V gene data show CDR1 as MNHEY and CDR2 as SVGEGT. The CDR3 loop spans 13 amino acids. CDR3 DNA (partial): TGTGCCAGCAGACTCCGGGACAGGGCAGGC. This codes for CASRLRDRAG. The full CDR3 protein reads CASRLRDRAGYTF.

About this clone: The read comes to an end 3 residues before the CDR3 does, leaving the germline J gene to fill in the end. V usage is TRBV5-1 and J usage is TRBJ2-7; D is ambiguous. The CDR3 runs to 12 residues. Trimming stripped 2 bases from V and 3 bases from J, with 6 bases between. Germline V CDR1 and CDR2: SGHRS, YFSETQ. The CDR3 sequence is CASSLGFYEQYF. The DNA read from the CDR3 is TGCGCCAGCAGCTTAGGCTTCTACGAG.

Regarding this clone: The DNA ends 3 residues before the CDR3 does, and the rest of the CDR3 is filled in from the germline J gene. V is TRBV2 and J is TRBJ1-4; D gene unclear. The V and J ends lost 6 bases and 2 bases respectively, with 19 bases between them. Germline CDR1 is SNHLY and CDR2 is FYNNEI. The CDR3 has 17 residues. The CDR3 DNA, read in part, is TGTGCCAGCAGCCGAAGCTTTCTGACACGTACTAATGAAAAA. Translated: CASSRSFLTRTNEK. The full-length CDR3 reads as CASSRSFLTRTNEKLFF.

This clone counts as medium-sized by frequency. The read comes to an end 3 residues before the CDR3 does, leaving the germline J gene to fill in the end. This chain links TRBV7-2 with TRBJ1-1, with 7 nucleotides matching TRBD1. This CDR3 comprises 13 residues. The J segment lost 4 bases and the V segment lost 5 bases, leaving 4 bases of the junction unmatched. CDR1 SGHTA and CDR2 FQGNSA come from the germline V gene. The CDR3 spells CASSPGQSTEAFF. The sequenced part of the CDR3 DNA is TGTGCCAGCAGCCCGGGACAGAGCACTGAA.

Concerning this clone itself: The read comes to an end 3 residues before the CDR3 does, leaving the germline J gene to fill in the end. The V and J genes are TRBV11-2 and TRBJ2-7, with 9 bases that match TRBD2. The CDR3 extends over 15 amino acids. Germline V gives CDR1 SGHAT, CDR2 FQNNGV. With 1 base clipped from V and 2 bases from J, the junction kept 3 bases outside the gene matches. This CDR3 reads CASSLVAGGPYEQYF. The CDR3 bases that were read are TGTGCCAGCAGCTTAGTCGCGGGAGGGCCCTACGAG.

On this clone: The CDR3 extends 3 residues past the end of the read, so its final part is completed from the germline J gene. The chain recombines TRBV20-1 with TRBJ1-4, with 7 bases that match TRBD1. CDR1 is DFQATT and CDR2 is SNEGSKA in the germline V gene (reference sequence). The CDR3 length is 17 residues. Unmatched junction bases numbered 8, after V lost 1 base and J lost 0 bases. The CDR3 DNA, read in part, is TGCAGTGCTAGAGGCGTGACAGGGCTTTCAACTAATGAAAAA. Its protein is CSARGVTGLSTNEK. The CDR3 in full is CSARGVTGLSTNEKLFF.

Notes on this clone: The read ends 3 residues before the CDR3 terminus; that terminus is restored from the germline J gene. The chain is built from TRBV30 and TRBJ1-1; D gene unclear. V was cut by 1 base and J by 4 bases, with 10 bases left in between. This CDR3 is 13 amino acids long. Germline values: CDR1 GTSNPN, CDR2 SVGIG (reference sequence). Incomplete CDR3 DNA: TGTGCCTGGAGTGGGCAGTTGCTCACTGAA. It is translated as CAWSGQLLTE. The CDR3 in full is CAWSGQLLTEAFF.